The clone carrying this T cell receptor beta chain was recorded a few times. Those enrolled, adults aged roughly 18 to 89 years, came from 25 or so US areas. Participant reports of clinical history set cohort assignment. In the original analysis: Estimates of nucleated cell counts were drawn from the amplification of reference gene primers. Some clones are missing from TCRdb's copy, which holds only in-frame ones; the method was immunoSEQ multiplex PCR. Clone size and V and J calls were adopted from that table, with D and trimming inferred from the DNA. The sample has about 82,000 clones, around nine tenths seen once. The sample comes from a study of blood T cell repertoires in COVID-19. The overall study: The analysed material was cDNA or gDNA that came from T cells, B-cell-depleted T cells, or PBMCs.

Sequenced sample: PBMCs or T cells enriched from blood (not recorded which). The source is a woman aged 50 to 60 with acute COVID-19.

The DNA of the CDR3 is TGTGCCAGCAGCTCCCGGCGGGGAAGAAAATGTGGCTACACCTTC. Translating gives CASSSRRGRKCGYTF. This chain connects TRBV21-1 to TRBJ1-2. TRBV21-1 counts as a pseudogene. The CDR3 length is 15 residues.